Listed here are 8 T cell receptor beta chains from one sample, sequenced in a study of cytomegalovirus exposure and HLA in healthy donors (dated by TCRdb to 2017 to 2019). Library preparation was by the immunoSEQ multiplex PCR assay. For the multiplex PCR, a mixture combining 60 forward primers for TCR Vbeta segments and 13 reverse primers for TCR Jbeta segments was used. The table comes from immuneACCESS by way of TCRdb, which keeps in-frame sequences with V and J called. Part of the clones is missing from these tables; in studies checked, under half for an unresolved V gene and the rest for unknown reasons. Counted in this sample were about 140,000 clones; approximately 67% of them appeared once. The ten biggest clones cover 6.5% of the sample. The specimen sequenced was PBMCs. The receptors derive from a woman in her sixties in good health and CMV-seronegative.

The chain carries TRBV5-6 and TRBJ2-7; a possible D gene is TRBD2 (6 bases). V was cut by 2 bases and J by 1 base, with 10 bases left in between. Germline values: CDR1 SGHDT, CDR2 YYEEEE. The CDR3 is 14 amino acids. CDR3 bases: TGTGCCAGCAGCTTCGGGGGTCCTTCCTACGAGCAGTACTTC. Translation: CASSFGGPSYEQYF.

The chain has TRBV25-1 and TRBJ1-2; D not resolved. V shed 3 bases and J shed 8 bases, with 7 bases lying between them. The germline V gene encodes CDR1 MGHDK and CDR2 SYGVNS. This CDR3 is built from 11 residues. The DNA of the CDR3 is TGTGCCAGCAGTGAGGAGGGAGGCTACACCTTC. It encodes CASSEEGGYTF.

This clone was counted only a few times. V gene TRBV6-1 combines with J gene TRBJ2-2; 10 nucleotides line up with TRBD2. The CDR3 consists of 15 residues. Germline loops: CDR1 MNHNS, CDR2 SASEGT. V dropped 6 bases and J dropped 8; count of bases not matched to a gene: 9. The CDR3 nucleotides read TGTGCCAGCAGCTATTTAGCGGGAGGTTTTGGGGAGCTGTTTTTT. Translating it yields CASSYLAGGFGELFF.

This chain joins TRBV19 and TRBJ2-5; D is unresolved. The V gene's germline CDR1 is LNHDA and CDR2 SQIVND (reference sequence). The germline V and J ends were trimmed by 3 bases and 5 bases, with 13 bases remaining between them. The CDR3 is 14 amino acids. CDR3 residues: CASSITKSVETQYF. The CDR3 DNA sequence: TGTGCCAGTAGTATCACAAAGAGCGTGGAGACCCAGTACTTC.

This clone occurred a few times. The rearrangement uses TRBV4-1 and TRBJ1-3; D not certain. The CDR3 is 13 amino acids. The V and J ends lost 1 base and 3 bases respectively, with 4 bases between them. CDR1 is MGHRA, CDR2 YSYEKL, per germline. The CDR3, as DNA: TGCGCCAGCAGCCAAGGACTTGGAAACACCATATATTTT. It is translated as CASSQGLGNTIYF.

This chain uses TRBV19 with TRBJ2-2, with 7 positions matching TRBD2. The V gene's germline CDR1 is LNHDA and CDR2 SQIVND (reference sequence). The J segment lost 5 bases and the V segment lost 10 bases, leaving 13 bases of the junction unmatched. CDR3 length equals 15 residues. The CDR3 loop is CATSTSPSPTGELFF. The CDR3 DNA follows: TGTGCCACCTCGACTAGCCCGTCCCCAACCGGGGAGCTGTTTTTT.

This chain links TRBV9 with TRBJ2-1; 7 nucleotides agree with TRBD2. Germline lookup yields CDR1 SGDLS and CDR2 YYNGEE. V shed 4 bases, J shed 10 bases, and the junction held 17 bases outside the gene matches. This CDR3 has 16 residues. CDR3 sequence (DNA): TGTGCCAGCAGCATCACGGACTTCCCGGGAGGTGGGGAGCAGTTCTTC. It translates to CASSITDFPGGGEQFF.

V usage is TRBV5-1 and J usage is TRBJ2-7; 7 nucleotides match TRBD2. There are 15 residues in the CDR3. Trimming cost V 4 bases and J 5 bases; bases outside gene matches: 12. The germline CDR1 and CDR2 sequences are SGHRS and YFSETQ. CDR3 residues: CASSQRGGSIDEQYF. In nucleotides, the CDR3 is TGCGCCAGCAGCCAGAGAGGCGGGAGCATCGACGAGCAGTACTTC.